The 28 T cell receptor beta chains given below trace back to one sample, sequenced in a study of blood T cell repertoires in COVID-19. Assay used: immunoSEQ multiplex PCR; TCRdb lists only in-frame clones, some missing. The profile shows fewer than 350,000 clones, approximately 91% of them singletons. Sequencing was carried out using PBMCs or T cells enriched from blood (not recorded which). These receptors were collected from a woman in her thirties or forties with acute COVID-19.

Only a few counts were recorded for this clone. J is TRBJ1-5 and V is TRBV28, with D perhaps TRBD1 (6 bases). The CDR3 is 14 residues long. The V gene's germline CDR1 is MDHEN and CDR2 SYDVKM. Trimming shortened V by 3 bases and J by 5 bases, and 11 bases separated the two germline ends. The CDR3 reads CASSFRGGDQPQHF. DNA of the CDR3: TGTGCCAGCAGTTTTAGAGGGGGGGATCAGCCCCAGCATTTT.

V usage is TRBV30 and J usage is TRBJ1-6; 11 nucleotides match TRBD1. The V segment lost 1 base and the J segment 9 bases; nucleotides outside the gene matches: 2. The CDR3 extends over 14 amino acids. Per germline, CDR1 GTSNPN and CDR2 SVGIG (reference sequence). The CDR3 region is CAWSGDRGSSPLHF. The CDR3 DNA is TGTGCCTGGAGTGGGGACAGGGGGAGTTCACCCCTCCACTTT.

The chain uses TRBV25-1 and TRBJ2-2; 7 bases match TRBD2. V trimming: 7 bases; J trimming: 5 bases; junction bases outside the gene matches: 7. This CDR3 is built from 14 residues. The germline V gene has CDR1 MGHDK and CDR2 SYGVNS. The CDR3 protein is CASNPIGRTGELFF. The CDR3 bases are TGTGCCAGCAACCCAATCGGGAGGACCGGGGAGCTGTTTTTT.

The genes are TRBV24-1 and TRBJ2-3, with D perhaps TRBD2 (6 bases). Trimming left V 5 bases short and J 0 bases short, with 11 bases between. This CDR3 comprises 15 residues. Germline V gives CDR1 KGHDR, CDR2 SFDVKD. CDR3 in amino acids: CATSAWDFSTDTQYF. CDR3 coding DNA: TGTGCCACCAGTGCTTGGGACTTCAGCACAGATACGCAGTATTTT.

The genes are TRBV29-1 and TRBJ2-1, with TRBD2 matching 11 bases. Germline CDR1 SQVTM, CDR2 ANQGSEA. The junction had 11 bases not matched to a gene; V was cut back by 6 bases and J by 7 bases. The CDR3 contains 15 residues. In DNA form, the CDR3 reads TGCAGCGTGGTAATTAGCGGGGGGGCATTTAATGAGCAGTTCTTC. It codes for CSVVISGGAFNEQFF.

The V and J genes are TRBV27 and TRBJ1-2, with TRBD1 matching over 10 bases. The CDR3 consists of 15 residues. Germline V CDR1 and CDR2: MNHEY, SMNVEV (reference sequence). J lost 4 bases, V lost 2 bases, and 4 bases had no gene match. The CDR3 sequence: CASSLSRTGGYGYTF. The CDR3 DNA sequence: TGTGCCAGCAGTTTAAGTCGGACAGGGGGCTATGGCTACACCTTC.

The table lists this clone with a count of one. The V gene is TRBV27, the J gene TRBJ2-7, with TRBD2 as a possible D gene (5 bases). This CDR3 comprises 14 residues. Per germline, CDR1 MNHEY and CDR2 SMNVEV (reference sequence). V lost 2 bases and J 1 base, leaving 9 bases between the germline ends. CDR3 coding DNA: TGTGCCAGCAGTTTACAAGGGAGTTCCTACGAGCAGTACTTC. It translates to CASSLQGSSYEQYF.

The V and J genes are TRBV2 and TRBJ1-6; no clear D. Germline CDR1 SNHLY, CDR2 FYNNEI. V gave up 6 bases and J gave up 10 bases, with 13 bases separating them. The CDR3 spans 13 residues. CDR3 loop: CASSPEPFSPLHF. The DNA of the CDR3 is TGTGCCAGCAGCCCCGAGCCGTTCTCACCCCTCCACTTT.

CDR3 region: CASSLGTEYPDTQYF. CDR3 nucleotide sequence: TGTGCCAGCAGCTTAGGGACTGAATATCCAGATACGCAGTATTTT. This chain links TRBV7-2 with TRBJ2-3; TRBD2 is a possible D gene (5 bases). Germline CDR1 and CDR2: SGHTA and FQGNSA. Trimming cost V 1 base and J 4 bases, with 12 bases left between them. CDR3 size: 15 residues.

The chain uses TRBV13 and TRBJ2-1, with 7 nucleotides matching TRBD2. Losses at the gene ends were 3 bases for V and 5 bases for J; bases not matched to a gene: 7. CDR1 and CDR2 (germline): PRHDT, FYEKMQ (reference sequence). The CDR3 is made up of 15 amino acids. CDR3 region: CASSFGGGSHNEQFF. The CDR3 nucleotides are TGTGCCAGCAGCTTTGGGGGGGGATCCCACAATGAGCAGTTCTTC.

This clone was seen once. The rearrangement joins TRBV2 to TRBJ2-5; TRBD2 matches at 16 bases. Germline trimming cut 6 bases from V and 6 bases from J; bases unmatched to any gene: 16. Germline assignment: CDR1 SNHLY and CDR2 FYNNEI. CDR3 length: 19 amino acids. The CDR3 sequence is CASSVPGTSGRAAAKTQYF. In DNA, the CDR3 is TGTGCCAGCAGCGTCCCCGGGACTAGCGGGAGGGCCGCGGCGAAGACCCAGTACTTC.

The chain links TRBV11-2 to TRBJ2-3; 8 nucleotides align to TRBD1. Germline CDR1 and CDR2: SGHAT and FQNNGV. Trimming cost V 4 bases and J 3 bases; bases outside gene matches: 6. This CDR3 is built from 15 residues. The CDR3 sequence is CASSYRQGWTDTQYF. Here the CDR3 DNA reads TGTGCCAGCAGCTACCGACAGGGGTGGACAGATACGCAGTATTTT.

The chain links TRBV7-2 to TRBJ2-2, with D unclear. The CDR3 is 15 amino acids. The V end lost 5 bases, the J end lost 2 bases, and 12 bases lay between the germline ends. The germline V gene encodes CDR1 SGHTA and CDR2 FQGNSA. CDR3 in amino acids: CASSETGSNTGELFF. In DNA form, the CDR3 reads TGTGCCAGCAGCGAAACGGGTAGTAACACCGGGGAGCTGTTTTTT.

The rearrangement joins TRBV3-1 (or the pseudogene TRBV3-2) to TRBJ1-6, with D hard to call. Germline V gene sequence: CDR1 LGHDT, CDR2 YNNKEL (reference sequence). CDR3 length equals 15 residues. V was clipped by 4 bases and J by 0 bases, with 7 bases between them. DNA of the CDR3: TGTGCCAGCAGCCCGCCAGGCTCCTATAATTCACCCCTCCACTTT. This codes for CASSPPGSYNSPLHF.

This clone came up once. The V call is TRBV27, the J call TRBJ1-2, with 8 bases that match TRBD1. Germline V gene sequence: CDR1 MNHEY, CDR2 SMNVEV (reference sequence). The V and J ends lost 9 bases and 4 bases, in that order; junction bases with no gene match: 10. The CDR3 is 14 amino acids. Here the CDR3 reads CASSKDRAFYGYTF. The DNA for the CDR3 is TGTGCCAGTTCGAAGGACAGGGCATTCTATGGCTACACCTTC.

V is TRBV28 and J is TRBJ2-5; 9 nucleotides line up with TRBD1. Germline CDR1 and CDR2: MDHEN and SYDVKM. V lost 10 bases to trimming and J lost 6 bases; unmatched junction nucleotides: 12. CDR3 length equals 14 residues. CDR3 residues: CANSPSQGAKTQYF. For the CDR3, the DNA is TGTGCCAACTCTCCATCACAGGGGGCTAAGACCCAGTACTTC.

The CDR3 loop is CASRFDRAHPTEAFF. The CDR3 DNA sequence: TGTGCCAGCAGATTCGACAGAGCCCATCCCACTGAAGCTTTCTTT. The chain has TRBV6-5 and TRBJ1-1; the D gene is possibly TRBD1 (5 bases). There are 15 residues in the CDR3. The germline CDR1 and CDR2 sequences are MNHEY and SVGAGI. V shed 6 bases and J shed 4 bases, with 18 bases lying between them.

The V call is TRBV19, the J call TRBJ2-7; tentative D call: TRBD1 (5 bases). The germline V and J ends were trimmed by 3 bases and 3 bases, with 9 bases remaining between them. The germline V gene has CDR1 LNHDA and CDR2 SQIVND (reference sequence). The CDR3 is 13 amino acids. CDR3 region: CASSMDTFYEQYF. The CDR3, as DNA: TGTGCCAGTAGTATGGACACTTTCTACGAGCAGTACTTC.

This clone appeared a single time. This rearrangement joins TRBV2 to TRBJ2-1, with 13 bases aligning to TRBD2. The V gene's germline CDR1 is SNHLY and CDR2 FYNNEI. Trimming took 7 bases from V and 3 from J; bases not matched to a gene: 12. CDR3 length: 18 amino acids. The CDR3 DNA follows: TGTGCCAGCAAGACCACTAGCGGGAGGGCGGTGATCTACAATGAGCAGTTCTTC. It specifies CASKTTSGRAVIYNEQFF.

This clone was seen a handful of times. The chain combines TRBV19 with TRBJ1-2; possible D gene TRBD1, 6 bases. This CDR3 region has 15 residues. Germline values: CDR1 LNHDA, CDR2 SQIVND (reference sequence). V was shortened by 5 bases and J by 2 bases, with 15 bases between the two germline ends. This chain's CDR3 is CASSPYPGTNYGYTF. CDR3 DNA: TGTGCCAGTAGTCCCTATCCCGGGACAAACTATGGCTACACCTTC.

To note about this clone: This specimen includes other DNA sequences encoding the same CDR3. This chain uses TRBV3-1 (or the pseudogene TRBV3-2) with TRBJ1-1, with a weak D call TRBD1 (5 bases). CDR1 is LGHDT, CDR2 YNNKEL, per germline (reference sequence). The CDR3 contains 13 residues. Trimming removed 3 bases from V and 5 bases from J, with 10 bases in between. The chain's CDR3 is CASSQGGGTEAFF. The CDR3, as DNA: TGTGCCAGCAGCCAGGGGGGAGGAACTGAAGCTTTCTTT.

The rearrangement joins TRBV7-3 to TRBJ2-5; 7 bases align to TRBD2. The length of the CDR3 is 15 residues. Germline lookup yields CDR1 SGHTA and CDR2 FQGTGA. V lost 5 bases and J lost 5; bases outside the gene matches: 11. The CDR3 protein is CASSPKSGIGETQYF. Written as DNA, the CDR3 is TGTGCCAGCAGCCCTAAAAGCGGGATCGGTGAGACCCAGTACTTC.

The V call is TRBV5-1, the J call TRBJ2-4; 9 nucleotides match TRBD2. J lost 2 bases, V lost 1 base, and 7 bases had no gene match. The CDR3 sequence is 17 residues long. In germline, CDR1 is SGHRS, CDR2 YFSETQ. The CDR3 region has the DNA TGCGCCAGCAGCTTGAACAGCGGGGGGCTAACCAAAAACATTCAGTACTTC. It specifies CASSLNSGGLTKNIQYF. Drawing the rest from reference TRBV5-1 and TRBJ2-4, the complete variable domain is KAGVTQTPRYLIKTRGQQVTLSCSPISGHRSVSWYQQTPGQGLQFLFEYFSETQRNKGNFPGRFSGRQFSNSRSEMNVSTLELGDSALYLCASSLNSGGLTKNIQYFGAGTRLSVL.

V usage is TRBV7-8 and J usage is TRBJ2-7; a possible D gene is TRBD2 (5 bases). This CDR3 spans 15 amino acids. Germline V CDR1 and CDR2: SGHVS, FQNEAQ. Trimming shortened V by 5 bases and J by 2 bases, and 16 bases separated the two germline ends. Here the CDR3 DNA reads TGTGCCAGCAGCCAGAGGGCTACCGGACCCTACGAGCAGTACTTC. Its protein is CASSQRATGPYEQYF.

The chain recombines TRBV28 with TRBJ1-2, with a weak D call TRBD1 (5 bases). Trimming shortened V by 5 bases and J by 6 bases, and 13 bases separated the two germline ends. CDR3 length: 13 residues. Germline assignment: CDR1 MDHEN and CDR2 SYDVKM. In nucleotides, the CDR3 is TGTGCCAGCAGTATCCTGGAAGGGGATGGCTACACCTTC. It yields the protein CASSILEGDGYTF.

V is TRBV14 and J is TRBJ1-1; weak D call: TRBD1 (5 bases). In germline, CDR1 is SGHDN, CDR2 FVKESK. With 2 bases removed from V and 5 bases from J, the gap between germline ends came to 9 bases. The CDR3 is made up of 13 amino acids. CDR3 DNA sequence: TGTGCCAGCAGCCAATCAGGGTGGACTGAAGCTTTCTTT. Its translation is CASSQSGWTEAFF.

The chain recombines TRBV7-9 with TRBJ1-2, with D possibly matching TRBD1 (6 bases). V shed 2 bases and J shed 8 bases, with 18 bases lying between them. The CDR3 is 15 amino acids. The germline CDR1 and CDR2 sequences are SEHNR and FQNEAQ (reference sequence). CDR3 sequence: CASSLNPTGNLGYTF. The CDR3 DNA reads TGTGCCAGCAGCTTAAACCCTACAGGGAATCTCGGCTACACCTTC.

V gene TRBV4-3 combines with J gene TRBJ2-2; 7 nucleotides line up with TRBD2. The length of the CDR3 is 18 residues. V shed 4 bases, J shed 4 bases, and the junction held 15 bases outside the gene matches. From germline, CDR1 is LGHNA and CDR2 YSLEER. The CDR3 is CASSLSKGGSGGTGELFF. CDR3 coding DNA: TGCGCCAGCAGCCTATCTAAGGGCGGGAGCGGTGGCACCGGGGAGCTGTTTTTT.